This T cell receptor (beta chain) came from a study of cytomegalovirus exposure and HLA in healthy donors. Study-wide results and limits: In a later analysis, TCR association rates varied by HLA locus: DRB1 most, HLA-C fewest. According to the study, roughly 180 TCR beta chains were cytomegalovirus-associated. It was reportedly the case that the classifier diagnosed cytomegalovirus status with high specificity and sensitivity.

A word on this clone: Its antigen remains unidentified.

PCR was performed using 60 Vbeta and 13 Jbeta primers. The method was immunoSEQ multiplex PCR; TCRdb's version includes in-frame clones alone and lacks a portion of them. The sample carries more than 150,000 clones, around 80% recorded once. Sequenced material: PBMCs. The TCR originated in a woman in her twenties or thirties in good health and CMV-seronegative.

The CDR3: CSVTGDGEAFF. The DNA of the CDR3 is TGCAGTGTCACAGGGGACGGTGAAGCTTTCTTT. The rearrangement joins TRBV20-1 to TRBJ1-1; 7 positions agree with TRBD1. Germline V lookup: CDR1 DFQATT, CDR2 SNEGSKA (reference sequence). J lost 7 bases, V lost 7 bases, and 6 bases had no gene match. This CDR3 region has 11 residues.